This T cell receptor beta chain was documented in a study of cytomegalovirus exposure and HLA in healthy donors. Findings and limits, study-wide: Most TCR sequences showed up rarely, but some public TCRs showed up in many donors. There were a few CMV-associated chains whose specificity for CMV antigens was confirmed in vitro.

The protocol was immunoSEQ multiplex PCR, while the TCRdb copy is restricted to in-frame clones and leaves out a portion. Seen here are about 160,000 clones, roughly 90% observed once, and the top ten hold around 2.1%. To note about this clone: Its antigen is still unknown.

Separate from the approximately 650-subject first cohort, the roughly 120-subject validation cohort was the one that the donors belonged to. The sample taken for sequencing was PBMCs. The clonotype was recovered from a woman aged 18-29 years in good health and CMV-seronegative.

In nucleotides, the CDR3 is TGTGCCAGTAGCCGCAGGGAACCCCTCCGGAATTCACCCCTCCACTTT. As protein: CASSRREPLRNSPLHF. The chain couples TRBV19 to TRBJ1-6; D perhaps matches TRBD1 (5 bases). Trimming pared 6 bases from V and 7 bases from J, leaving 19 bases between. The CDR3 loop spans 16 amino acids. Per the germline V gene, CDR1 is LNHDA and CDR2 is SQIVND (reference sequence).